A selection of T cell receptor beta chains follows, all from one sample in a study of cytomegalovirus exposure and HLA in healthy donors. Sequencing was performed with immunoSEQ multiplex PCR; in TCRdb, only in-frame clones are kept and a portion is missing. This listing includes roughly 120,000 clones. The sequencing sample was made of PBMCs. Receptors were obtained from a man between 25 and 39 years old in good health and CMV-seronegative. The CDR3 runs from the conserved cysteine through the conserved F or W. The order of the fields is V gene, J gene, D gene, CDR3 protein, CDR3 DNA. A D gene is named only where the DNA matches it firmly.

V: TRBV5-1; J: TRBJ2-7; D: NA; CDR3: CASSLDKYEQYF; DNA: TGCGCCAGCAGCTTGGACAAATACGAGCAGTACTTC
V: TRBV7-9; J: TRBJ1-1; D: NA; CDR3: CASSLSEAFF; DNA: TGTGCCAGCAGCTTAAGCGAAGCTTTCTTT
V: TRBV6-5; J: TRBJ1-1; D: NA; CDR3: CASSYWGGEGTEAFF; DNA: TGTGCCAGCAGTTACTGGGGGGGAGAGGGCACTGAAGCTTTCTTT
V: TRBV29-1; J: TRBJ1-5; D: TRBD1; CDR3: CSVAGQGNQPQHF; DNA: TGCAGCGTTGCGGGACAGGGCAATCAGCCCCAGCATTTT
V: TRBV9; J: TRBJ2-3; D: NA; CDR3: CASTTGSTDTQYF; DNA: TGTGCCAGCACCACCGGGAGTACAGATACGCAGTATTTT
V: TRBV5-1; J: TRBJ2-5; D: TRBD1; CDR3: CASSLLGTGLETQYF; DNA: TGCGCCAGCAGCTTGCTAGGGACAGGCCTAGAGACCCAGTACTTC
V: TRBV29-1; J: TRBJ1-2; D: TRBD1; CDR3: CSARTGANYGYTF; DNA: TGCAGCGCGCGGACAGGAGCTAACTATGGCTACACCTTC
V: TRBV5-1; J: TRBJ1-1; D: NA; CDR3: CASIRADPPGEAFF; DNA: TGCGCCAGCATCCGAGCCGACCCTCCGGGAGAAGCTTTCTTT
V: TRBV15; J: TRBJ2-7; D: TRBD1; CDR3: CATGTGGSRSYEQYF; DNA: TGTGCCACCGGGACAGGGGGCTCTAGGTCCTACGAACAGTACTTC
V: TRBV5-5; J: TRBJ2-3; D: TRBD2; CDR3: CASRQASTGGDTQYF; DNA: TGTGCCAGCAGGCAGGCGTCCACGGGGGGAGATACGCAGTATTTT
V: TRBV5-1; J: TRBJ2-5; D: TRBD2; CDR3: CASSLGGAGAQETQYF; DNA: TGCGCCAGCAGCTTGGGGGGAGCGGGGGCCCAAGAGACCCAGTACTTC
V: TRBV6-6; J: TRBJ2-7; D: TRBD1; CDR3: CASSRDSIYEQYF; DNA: TGTGCCAGCAGTCGGGACAGCATCTACGAGCAGTACTTC
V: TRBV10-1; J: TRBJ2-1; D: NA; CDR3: CARIAASYNEQFF; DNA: TGCGCCAGGATAGCGGCATCCTACAATGAGCAGTTCTTC
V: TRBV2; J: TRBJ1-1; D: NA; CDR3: CASSVIGRDTEAFF; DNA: TGTGCCAGCAGTGTAATAGGGCGGGACACTGAAGCTTTCTTT
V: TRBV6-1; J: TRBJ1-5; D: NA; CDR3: CASSQGRQGYGPQHF; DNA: TGTGCCAGCAGTCAAGGACGCCAGGGCTATGGGCCCCAGCATTTT
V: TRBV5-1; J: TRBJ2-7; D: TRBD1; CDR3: CASSHGQAYEQYF; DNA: TGCGCCAGCAGCCATGGACAGGCCTACGAGCAGTACTTC
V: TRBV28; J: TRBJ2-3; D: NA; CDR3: CASRADTQYF; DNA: TGTGCCAGCCGGGCAGATACGCAGTATTTT
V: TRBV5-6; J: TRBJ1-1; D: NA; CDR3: CASSWGTRAFF; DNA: TGTGCCAGCAGCTGGGGGACTCGAGCTTTCTTT
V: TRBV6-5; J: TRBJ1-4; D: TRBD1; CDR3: CASSYRGQGTNEKLFF; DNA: TGTGCCAGCAGTTACCGAGGACAGGGGACTAATGAAAAACTGTTTTTT
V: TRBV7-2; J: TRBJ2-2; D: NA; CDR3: CASSLWGRSGELFF; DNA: TGTGCCAGCAGCTTATGGGGGCGCTCAGGGGAGCTGTTTTTT
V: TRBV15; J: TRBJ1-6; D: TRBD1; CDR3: CATSRVATGALSSYNSPLHF; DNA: TGTGCCACCAGCAGAGTCGCGACAGGGGCGCTAAGCTCCTATAATTCACCCCTCCACTTT
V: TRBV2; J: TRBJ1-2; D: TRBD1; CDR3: CASSEIGRGNYGYTF; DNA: TGTGCCAGCAGTGAAATCGGCAGGGGGAACTATGGCTACACCTTC
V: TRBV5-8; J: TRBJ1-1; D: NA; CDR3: CASSLVRSTEAFF; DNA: TGTGCCAGCAGCTTGGTTCGGTCAACCGAAGCTTTCTTT
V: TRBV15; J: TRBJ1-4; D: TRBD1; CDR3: CATSRENRGQHEKLFF; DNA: TGTGCCACCAGCAGAGAGAACAGGGGGCAACATGAAAAACTGTTTTTT
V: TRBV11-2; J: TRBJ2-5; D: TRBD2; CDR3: CASNLGGGLQETQYF; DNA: TGTGCCAGCAATCTGGGGGGGGGTCTACAAGAGACCCAGTACTTC
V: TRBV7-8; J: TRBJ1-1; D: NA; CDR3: CADIAIVGRDYTEAFF; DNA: TGTGCCGACATTGCGATCGTCGGGAGGGATTACACTGAAGCTTTCTTT
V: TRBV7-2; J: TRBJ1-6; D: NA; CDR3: CASSAGGYNSPLHF; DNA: TGTGCCAGCAGCGCCGGCGGATATAATTCACCCCTCCACTTT
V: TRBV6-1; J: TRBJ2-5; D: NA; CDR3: CASSESRETQYF; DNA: TGTGCCAGCAGTGAAAGCAGGGAGACCCAGTACTTC
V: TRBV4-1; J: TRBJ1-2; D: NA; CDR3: CASSQSAGDGYTF; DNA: TGCGCCAGCAGCCAATCTGCAGGGGACGGCTACACCTTC
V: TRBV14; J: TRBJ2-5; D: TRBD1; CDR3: CASSLSQTGEETQYF; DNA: TGTGCCAGCAGCCTCTCCCAGACAGGGGAAGAGACCCAGTACTTC
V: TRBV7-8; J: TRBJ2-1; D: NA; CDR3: CASSFRMADNEQFF; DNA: TGTGCCAGCAGCTTCAGGATGGCTGACAATGAGCAGTTCTTC
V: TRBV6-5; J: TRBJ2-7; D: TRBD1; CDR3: CASSPPGQFSEQYF; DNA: TGTGCCAGCAGTCCTCCGGGACAGTTTAGTGAGCAGTACTTC
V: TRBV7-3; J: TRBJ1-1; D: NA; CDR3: CASSLYATGSAFF; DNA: TGTGCCAGCAGCCTATACGCGACAGGATCGGCTTTCTTT
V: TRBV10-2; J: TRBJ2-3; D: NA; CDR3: CASSGKTDTQYF; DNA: TGCGCCAGCAGTGGTAAAACAGATACGCAGTATTTT
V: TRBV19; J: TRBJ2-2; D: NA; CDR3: CASRTPRGQGGPAGELFF; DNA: TGTGCCAGTAGAACCCCCCGCGGGCAGGGAGGTCCGGCCGGGGAGCTGTTTTTT
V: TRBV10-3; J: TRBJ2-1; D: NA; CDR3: CAISGSLTGMYNEQFF; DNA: TGTGCCATCAGTGGGAGCCTTACGGGAATGTACAATGAGCAGTTCTTC
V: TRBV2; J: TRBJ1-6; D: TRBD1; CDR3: CAVPGQGDNSPLHF; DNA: TGTGCCGTACCGGGACAGGGGGATAATTCACCCCTCCACTTT
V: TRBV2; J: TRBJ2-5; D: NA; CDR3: CASSEAPLGGQETQYF; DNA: TGTGCCAGCAGTGAAGCCCCGCTTGGCGGGCAAGAGACCCAGTACTTC
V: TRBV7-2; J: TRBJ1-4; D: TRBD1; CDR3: CASSEDRGKLFF; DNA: TGTGCCAGCAGCGAAGACAGGGGAAAACTGTTTTTT
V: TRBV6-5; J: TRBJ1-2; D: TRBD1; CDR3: CASSYSEGANYGYTF; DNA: TGTGCCAGCAGTTACTCGGAGGGGGCGAACTATGGCTACACCTTC
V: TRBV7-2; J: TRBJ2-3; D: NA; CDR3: CASSFFRGGTDTQYF; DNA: TGTGCCAGCAGCTTCTTTAGAGGCGGGACAGATACGCAGTATTTT
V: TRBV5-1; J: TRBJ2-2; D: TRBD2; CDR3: CASSPGLAGGELFF; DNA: TGCGCCAGCAGCCCGGGACTAGCGGGGGGGGAGCTGTTTTTT
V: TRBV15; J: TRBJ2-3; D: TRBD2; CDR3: CATSRVRGLAGGLTDTQYF; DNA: TGTGCCACCAGCAGAGTAAGGGGTCTAGCGGGGGGGCTCACAGATACGCAGTATTTT
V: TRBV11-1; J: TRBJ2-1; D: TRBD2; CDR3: CASSAEWRGGGYNEQFF; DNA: TGTGCCAGCAGCGCCGAGTGGCGGGGGGGCGGGTACAATGAGCAGTTCTTC
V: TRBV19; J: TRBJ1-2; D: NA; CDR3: CASSILGGAGSNYGYTF; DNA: TGTGCCAGTAGTATCCTTGGGGGGGCAGGCTCAAACTATGGCTACACCTTC
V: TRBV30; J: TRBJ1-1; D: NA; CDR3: CAPRERNTEAFF; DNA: TGTGCCCCCAGGGAAAGGAACACTGAAGCTTTCTTT
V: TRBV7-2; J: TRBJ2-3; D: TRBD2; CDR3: CASSFPGLAGHYTQYF; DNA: TGTGCCAGCAGCTTTCCGGGACTAGCGGGGCATTATACGCAGTATTTT
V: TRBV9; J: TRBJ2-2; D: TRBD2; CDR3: CASSVNPGGTGELFF; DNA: TGTGCCAGCAGCGTAAACCCGGGGGGCACCGGGGAGCTGTTTTTT
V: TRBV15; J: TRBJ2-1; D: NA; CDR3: CATSSGYNGQFF; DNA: TGTGCCACCAGCTCGGGGTACAATGGGCAGTTCTTC
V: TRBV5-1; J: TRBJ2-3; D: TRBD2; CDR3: CASTTIGRGITDTQYF; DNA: TGCGCCAGCACCACAATTGGGCGGGGGATTACAGATACGCAGTATTTT
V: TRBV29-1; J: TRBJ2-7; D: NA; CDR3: CSGSGPTYEQYF; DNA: TGCAGCGGTTCGGGTCCAACCTACGAGCAGTACTTC
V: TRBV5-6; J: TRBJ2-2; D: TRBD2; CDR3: CASSPLGRGGTNTGELFF; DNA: TGTGCCAGCAGCCCCCTCGGGCGGGGGGGAACGAACACCGGGGAGCTGTTTTTT
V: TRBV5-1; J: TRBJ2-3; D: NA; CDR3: CASSLAGQGRTDTQYF; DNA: TGCGCCAGCAGCTTGGCTGGGCAGGGTCGCACAGATACGCAGTATTTT
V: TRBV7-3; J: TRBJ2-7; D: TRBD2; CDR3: CASSPSRGGSYEQYF; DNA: TGTGCCAGCAGCCCGTCGCGCGGGGGCTCCTACGAGCAGTACTTC